This T cell receptor (beta chain) was retrieved from a study of blood T cell repertoires in COVID-19 (TCRdb year 2020). Notes on the research overall: Samples from collaborators originated in the United States, Italy and Spain and spanned both the acute and convalescent phases of COVID-19. The material from the prospective study consisted of cDNA or gDNA derived from T cells, B-cell-depleted T cells, or PBMCs. Where available, HLA class I and class II types were taken from metadata supplied by the sample provider and were not determined by assay-based typing. The samples were drawn from two sources: the first 160 participants of the ongoing ImmuneRACE study, and 950 to 1,500 subjects contributed by 6 global collaborators. Sample metadata almost always included a de-identified subject ID, COVID-19 status, age in years and sex. The repertoires were released in a freely available public database meant as a resource for research on the immune response to SARS-CoV-2. Subjects who had been exposed to COVID-19, were actively infected with it, or had recovered from it provided the deeply sampled blood TCRbeta repertoires that made up the dataset. The paper as a whole reports these results and caveats: The quantity of clinical and demographic metadata differed by source and by participant and was supplied without curation.

A remark on this clone: Its antigen has not been determined. No per-base quality is available; no much larger clone lies one base away.

CDR1 and CDR2 are drawn from the germline V gene: SNHLY, FYNNEI. The CDR3 holds 17 amino acids from the cysteine to the phenylalanine. Just the 51-base CDR3 DNA is kept, in frame starting at base 1. From V the trimming removes 4 bases and from J it removes 2 bases, while the gene matches leave 11 bases of the junction unaccounted for. One collaborating source in Seattle enrolled patients while the patients were actively infected and followed the patients over time throughout the course of disease. Collaborating institutions collected whole blood in K2EDTA tubes following their own protocols. Collaborator samples were shipped for TCRbeta analysis as frozen whole blood, isolated PBMCs, or DNA extracted from either sample type. The immunoSEQ Assay, a bias-controlled multiplex PCR, was used to amplify TCRbeta CDR3 regions from genomic DNA. The paper's data handling went like this. Nucleated cell counts per sample were estimated from amplification of reference gene primers within the assay. Sequence reads were collapsed and filtered to measure the absolute abundance of every unique TCRbeta CDR3 rearrangement. For each sample, productive Simpson clonality was calculated by taking the square root of Simpson's diversity index across productive rearrangements. The immuneACCESS repertoire file appears here via TCRdb, limited to in-frame rearrangements. These files lack a portion of the clones; in checked studies, under half of the deficit traces to unresolved V genes, and the cause of the others is not known. V and J calls and clone size come straight from that table; D and trimming were deduced from the DNA. This sample is represented by around 310,000 clones; around 91% of them were singletons. Approximately 0.98% of the sample goes to the ten largest clones.

The rearrangement combines TRBV2 with TRBJ1-2, with 9 bases aligning to TRBD1. This receptor was taken from a woman aged 40 to 50 with COVID-19, enrolled during active disease. Sequenced sample: peripheral blood. The sequence in DNA is TGTGCCAGCAGTGGTAGGCCCAAGGGGACAGGGAACTATGGCTACACCTTC. It specifies CASSGRPKGTGNYGYTF.